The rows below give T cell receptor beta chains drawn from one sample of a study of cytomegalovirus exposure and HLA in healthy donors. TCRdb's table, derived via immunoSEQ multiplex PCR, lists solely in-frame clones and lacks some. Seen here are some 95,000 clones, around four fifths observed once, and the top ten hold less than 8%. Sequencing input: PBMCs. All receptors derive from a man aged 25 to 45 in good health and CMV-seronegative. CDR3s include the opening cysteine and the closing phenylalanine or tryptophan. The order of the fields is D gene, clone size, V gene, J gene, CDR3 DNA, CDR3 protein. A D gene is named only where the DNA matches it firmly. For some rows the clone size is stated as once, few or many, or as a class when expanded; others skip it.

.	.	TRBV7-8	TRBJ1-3	TGTGCCAGCAGCTCTTCCACAACTGGAAACACCATATATTTT	CASSSSTTGNTIYF
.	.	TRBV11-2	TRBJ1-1	TGTGCCAGCAGCTTAGATCCCGCCAGGGCTTTCTTT	CASSLDPARAFF
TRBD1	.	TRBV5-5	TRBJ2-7	TGTGCCAGCAGCGGGAGGGACAGGGCCAACGAGCAGTACTTC	CASSGRDRANEQYF
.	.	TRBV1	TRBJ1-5	TGCACCAGCACTTTCGGTTTAGCTTGGACAGGGAAGCAGCCCCAGCATTTT	CTSTFGLAWTGKQPQHF
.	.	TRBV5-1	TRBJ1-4	TGCGCCAGCAGCACAAGGGGGGGAGGAGAAAAACTGTTTTTT	CASSTRGGGEKLFF
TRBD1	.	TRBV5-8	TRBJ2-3	TGTGCCAGCAGCTACGGACAGGGCTCCACAGATACGCAGTATTTT	CASSYGQGSTDTQYF
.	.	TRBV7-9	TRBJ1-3	TGTGCCAGCAGTCTTGACGGGGGCTCTGGAAACACCATATATTTT	CASSLDGGSGNTIYF
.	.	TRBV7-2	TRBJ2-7	TGTGCCAGCAGCTTAAGACAGACCTACGAGCAGTACTTC	CASSLRQTYEQYF
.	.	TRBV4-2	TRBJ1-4	TGTGCCAGCAGGAGGACAGCGGCAACTAATGAAAAACTGTTTTTT	CASRRTAATNEKLFF
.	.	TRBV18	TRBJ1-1	TGTGCCAGCTCACCACAGGGGCCCATAGAAGGCACTGAAGCTTTCTTT	CASSPQGPIEGTEAFF
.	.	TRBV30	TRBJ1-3	TGTGCCTGGAGACCGAGGGGGGGGCGGGAGAACACCATATATTTT	CAWRPRGGRENTIYF
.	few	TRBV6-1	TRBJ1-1	TGTGCCAGCAGAGATGGGGGCGCGGGCACTGAAGCTTTCTTT	CASRDGGAGTEAFF
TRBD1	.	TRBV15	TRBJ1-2	TGTGCCACCAGCAGAGATTGGACAGGGGATGAGGGCTACACCTTC	CATSRDWTGDEGYTF
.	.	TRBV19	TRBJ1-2	TGTGCCAGTAAGTTCGCGGGGAACTATGGCTACACCTTC	CASKFAGNYGYTF
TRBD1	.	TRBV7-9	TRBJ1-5	TGTGCCAGCAGCCAAAGCTACCGGGACAGGGGGAATCAGCCCCAGCATTTT	CASSQSYRDRGNQPQHF
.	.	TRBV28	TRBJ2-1	TGTGCCAGCAGCCCTACAGGGAGCCTATACAATGAGCAGTTCTTC	CASSPTGSLYNEQFF
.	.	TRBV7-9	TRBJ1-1	TGTGCCAGCAGCTTTTTACAGGGTTTTCGCACTGAAGCTTTCTTT	CASSFLQGFRTEAFF
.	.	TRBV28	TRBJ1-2	TGTGCCACCGGGGGGAATGGCTACACCTTC	CATGGNGYTF
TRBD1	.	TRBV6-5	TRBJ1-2	TGTGCCAGCAACAGGACAGGGAGAAACTATGGCTACACCTTC	CASNRTGRNYGYTF
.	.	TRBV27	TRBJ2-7	TGTGCCAGCAGTCCTTCTAGCCAGAGCTCCTACGAGCAGTACTTC	CASSPSSQSSYEQYF
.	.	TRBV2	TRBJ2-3	TGTGCCAGCAGTGAAGGGGTCGGGTTTGTGGGCACAGATACGCAGTATTTT	CASSEGVGFVGTDTQYF
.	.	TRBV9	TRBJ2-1	TGTGCCAGCAGCGTAGTCCCTTTAGCTGCGGCTCCCGCTACGAATGAGCAGTTCTTC	CASSVVPLAAAPATNEQFF
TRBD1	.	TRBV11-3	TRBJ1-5	TGTGCCAGCAGCTTCAGGGGGCGTCAGCCCCAGCATTTT	CASSFRGRQPQHF
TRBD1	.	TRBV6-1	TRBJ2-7	TGTGCCAGCACGACAGGGGGCCACTACGAGCAGTACTTC	CASTTGGHYEQYF
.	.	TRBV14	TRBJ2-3	TGTGCCAGCAGCCAAGTTGCGGGATGGGGACGAGGCAAGTATTTT	CASSQVAGWGRGKYF
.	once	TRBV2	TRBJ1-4	TGTGCCAGCAGCCTACTCCGGGAAAAACTGTTTTTT	CASSLLREKLFF
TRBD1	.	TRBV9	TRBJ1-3	TGTGCCAGCAGCGAGGGTCGACAGGGAACCTCTGGAAACACCATATATTTT	CASSEGRQGTSGNTIYF
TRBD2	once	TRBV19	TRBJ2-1	TGTGCCAGTAGTAGGACTAGCGGGAGTGCCCAGGGGGATGAGCAGTTCTTC	CASSRTSGSAQGDEQFF
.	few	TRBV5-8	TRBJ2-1	TGTGCCAGCAGCTTGGCAGGGGGGAGCTCCTACAATGAGCAGTTCTTC	CASSLAGGSSYNEQFF
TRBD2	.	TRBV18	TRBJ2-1	TGTGCCAGCTCTGAACTACTCGCTAGCGGGTTCTCCTACAATGAGCAGTTCTTC	CASSELLASGFSYNEQFF
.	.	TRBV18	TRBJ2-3	TGTGCCAGCTCACCGGGGCCCCCAGATACGCAGTATTTT	CASSPGPPDTQYF
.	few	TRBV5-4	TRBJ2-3	TGTGCCAGCAGCTTGGCAGGCTTTCGGCCCACAGATACGCAGTATTTT	CASSLAGFRPTDTQYF
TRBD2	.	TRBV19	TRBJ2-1	TGTGCCAGTAAGTTCGCGGGAGCCCTCTACAATGAGCAGTTCTTC	CASKFAGALYNEQFF
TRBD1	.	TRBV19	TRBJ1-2	TGTGCCAGTAGTATCACAGGGGGCGACTATGGCTACACCTTC	CASSITGGDYGYTF
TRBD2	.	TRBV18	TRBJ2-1	TGTGCCAGCTCACCCGGACTAGCGGGCTACAATGAGCAGTTCTTC	CASSPGLAGYNEQFF
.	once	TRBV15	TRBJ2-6	TGTGCCACCAGCAGAGAAGGACTGCACTCTGGGGCCAACGTCCTGACTTTC	CATSREGLHSGANVLTF
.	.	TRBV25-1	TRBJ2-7	TGTGCCAGCGGGGACATCGCGTACGAGCAGTACTTC	CASGDIAYEQYF
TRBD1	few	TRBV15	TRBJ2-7	TGTGCCACCAGCAGGGCCGGGACAGCATTCCACGAGCAGTACTTC	CATSRAGTAFHEQYF
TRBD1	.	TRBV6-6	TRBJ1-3	TGTGCCAACAATAGACACAGGGGGCCGTACACCATATATTTT	CANNRHRGPYTIYF
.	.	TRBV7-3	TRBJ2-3	TGTGCCAGCAGCTTATGGGCGGGGACAGATACGCAGTATTTT	CASSLWAGTDTQYF
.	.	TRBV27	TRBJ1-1	TGTGCCAGCAGTTTATCTCGTTACGAGGTGGGTGAAGCTTTCTTT	CASSLSRYEVGEAFF
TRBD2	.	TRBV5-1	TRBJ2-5	TGCGCCAGCAGCCGGACTAGCGGACAAGAGACCCAGTACTTC	CASSRTSGQETQYF
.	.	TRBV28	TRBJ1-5	TGTGCCAGCAGTATCAGTGATCAGCCCCAGCATTTT	CASSISDQPQHF
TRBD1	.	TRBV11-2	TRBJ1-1	TGTGCCAGCAGCGGACAGGGAGGAGGATCCGAAGCTTTCTTT	CASSGQGGGSEAFF
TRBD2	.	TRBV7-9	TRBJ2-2	TGTGCCAGCAGCTCGGGGACTAGCGGGGTAACCGGGGAGCTGTTTTTT	CASSSGTSGVTGELFF
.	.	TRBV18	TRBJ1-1	TGTGCCAGCTCGCCAAATCAGGGGAAGACTGAAGCTTTCTTT	CASSPNQGKTEAFF
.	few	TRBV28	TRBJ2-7	TGTGCCAGCAGCCGCGCGGGCGAGCAGTACTTC	CASSRAGEQYF
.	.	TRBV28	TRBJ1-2	TGTGCCAGCAGTTACCAGGGCAATGGCTACACCTTC	CASSYQGNGYTF
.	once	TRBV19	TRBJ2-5	TGTGCCAGTAGTTACGGCGGGGCTGTGGAGACCCAGTACTTC	CASSYGGAVETQYF
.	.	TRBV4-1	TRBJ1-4	TGCGCCAGCAGCCAACTTCTCTCCGGACAGCTTGGAGGTGAAAAACTGTTTTTT	CASSQLLSGQLGGEKLFF
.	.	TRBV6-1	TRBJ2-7	TGTGCCAGCAGTGCGGGACACCAACTCTACGAGCAGTACTTC	CASSAGHQLYEQYF
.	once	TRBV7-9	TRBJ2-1	TGTGCCAGCAGCTCGTCCAATGAGCAGTTCTTC	CASSSSNEQFF
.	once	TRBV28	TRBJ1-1	TGTGCCAGCAAGTGGGGGGATGAAGCTTTCTTT	CASKWGDEAFF
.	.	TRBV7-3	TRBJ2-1	TGTGCCAGCAGCCGACAGCAGAGCTCCTACAATGAGCAGTTCTTC	CASSRQQSSYNEQFF
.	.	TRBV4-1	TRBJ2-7	TGCGCCAGCAGCCAATTGTCAGGGTACTACGAGCAGTACTTC	CASSQLSGYYEQYF
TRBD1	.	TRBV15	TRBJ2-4	TGTGCCACCAGCAGAAGGACAGGGAATCTTATAGCCAAAAACATTCAGTACTTC	CATSRRTGNLIAKNIQYF
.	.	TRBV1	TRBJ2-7	TGCACCAGCAGCCAAGTGGGCGGGGGCCCGTACGAGCAGTACTTC	CTSSQVGGGPYEQYF
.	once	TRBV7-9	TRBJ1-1	TGTGCCAGCAGCTTAAGGGACACAGACACTGAAGCTTTCTTT	CASSLRDTDTEAFF
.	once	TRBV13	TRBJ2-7	TGTGCCAGCAGCTTTCCAGGGCGGTACGAGCAGTACTTC	CASSFPGRYEQYF
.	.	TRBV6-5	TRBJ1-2	TGTGCCAGCAGCAACAGGGTCGGCTACACCTTC	CASSNRVGYTF